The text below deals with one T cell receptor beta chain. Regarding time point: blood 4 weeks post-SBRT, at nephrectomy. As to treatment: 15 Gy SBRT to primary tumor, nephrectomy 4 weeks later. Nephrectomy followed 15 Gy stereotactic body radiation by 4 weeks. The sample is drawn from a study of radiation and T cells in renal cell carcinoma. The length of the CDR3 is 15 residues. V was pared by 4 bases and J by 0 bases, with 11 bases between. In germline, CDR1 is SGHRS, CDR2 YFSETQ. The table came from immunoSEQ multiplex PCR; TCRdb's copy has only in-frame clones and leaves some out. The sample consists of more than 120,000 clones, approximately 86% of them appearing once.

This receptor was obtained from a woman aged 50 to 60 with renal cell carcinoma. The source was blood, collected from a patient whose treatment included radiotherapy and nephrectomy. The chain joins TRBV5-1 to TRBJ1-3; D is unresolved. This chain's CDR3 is CASSPVGPSGNTIYF. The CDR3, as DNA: TGCGCCAGCAGCCCGGTAGGGCCCTCTGGAAACACCATATATTTT.